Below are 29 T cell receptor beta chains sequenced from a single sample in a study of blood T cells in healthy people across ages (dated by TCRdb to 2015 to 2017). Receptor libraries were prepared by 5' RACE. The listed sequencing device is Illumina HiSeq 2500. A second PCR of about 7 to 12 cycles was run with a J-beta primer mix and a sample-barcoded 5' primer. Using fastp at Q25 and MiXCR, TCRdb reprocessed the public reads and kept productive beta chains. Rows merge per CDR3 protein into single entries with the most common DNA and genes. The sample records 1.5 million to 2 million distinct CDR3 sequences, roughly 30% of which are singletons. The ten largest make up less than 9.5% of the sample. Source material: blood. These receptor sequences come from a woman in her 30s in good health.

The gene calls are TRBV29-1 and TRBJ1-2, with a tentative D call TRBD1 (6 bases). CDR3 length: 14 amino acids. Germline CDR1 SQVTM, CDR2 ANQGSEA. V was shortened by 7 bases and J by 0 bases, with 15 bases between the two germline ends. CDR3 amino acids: CSAKDRLANYGYTF. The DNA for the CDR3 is TGCAGCGCAAAAGACAGGCTGGCTAACTATGGCTACACCTTC.

The CDR3: CASSQDQGAGEGETQYF. The CDR3 DNA reads as TGCGCCAGCAGCCAAGATCAGGGGGCAGGGGAGGGCGAGACCCAGTACTTC. The chain is built from TRBV4-1 and TRBJ2-5, with D perhaps matching TRBD1 (8 bases). In germline, CDR1 is MGHRA, CDR2 YSYEKL. Deletions cut 0 bases from V and 5 bases from J, with 19 bases between. The CDR3 loop spans 17 amino acids.

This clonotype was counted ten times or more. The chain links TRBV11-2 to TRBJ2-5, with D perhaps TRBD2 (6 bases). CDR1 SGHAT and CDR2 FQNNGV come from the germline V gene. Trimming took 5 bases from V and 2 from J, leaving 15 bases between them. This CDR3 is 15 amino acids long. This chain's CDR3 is CASSIQRTTQETQYF. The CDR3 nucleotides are TGTGCCAGCAGCATTCAGAGGACTACTCAAGAGACCCAGTACTTC.

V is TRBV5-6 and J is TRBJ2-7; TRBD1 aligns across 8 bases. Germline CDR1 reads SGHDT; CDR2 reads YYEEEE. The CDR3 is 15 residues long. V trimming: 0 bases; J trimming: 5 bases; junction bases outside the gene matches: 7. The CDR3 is CASSLGARGRDEQYF. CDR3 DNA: TGTGCCAGCAGCTTGGGGGCCAGGGGGCGCGACGAGCAGTACTTC.

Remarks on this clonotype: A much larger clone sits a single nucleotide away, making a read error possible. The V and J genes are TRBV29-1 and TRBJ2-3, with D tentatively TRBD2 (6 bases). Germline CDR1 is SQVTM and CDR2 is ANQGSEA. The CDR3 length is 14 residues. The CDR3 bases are TGCAGCGTTGATGGCGGGACGAGCGCAGATACGCCGTATTTT. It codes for CSVDGGTSADTPYF.

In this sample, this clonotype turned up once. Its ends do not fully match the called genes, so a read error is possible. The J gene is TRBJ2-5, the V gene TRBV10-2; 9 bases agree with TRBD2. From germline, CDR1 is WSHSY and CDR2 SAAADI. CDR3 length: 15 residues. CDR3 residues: CASCSAGGLQEAQYF. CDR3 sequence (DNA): TGCGCCAGCTGCTCAGCGGGGGGCCTCCAAGAGGCCCAGTACTTC.

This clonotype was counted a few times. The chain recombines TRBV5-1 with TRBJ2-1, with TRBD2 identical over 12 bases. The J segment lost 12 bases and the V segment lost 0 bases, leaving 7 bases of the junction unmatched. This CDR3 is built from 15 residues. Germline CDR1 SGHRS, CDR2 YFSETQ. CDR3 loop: CASSLGGTSGPRQFF. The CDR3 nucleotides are TGCGCCAGCAGCTTGGGGGGGACTAGCGGGCCAAGGCAGTTCTTC.

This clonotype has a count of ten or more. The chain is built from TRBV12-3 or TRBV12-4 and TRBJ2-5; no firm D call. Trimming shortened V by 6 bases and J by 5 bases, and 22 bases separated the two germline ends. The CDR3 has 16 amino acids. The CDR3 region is CASSSPLRGQLETQYF. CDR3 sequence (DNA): TGTGCCAGCAGCAGCCCCCTTCGTGGGCAGTTGGAGACCCAGTACTTC.

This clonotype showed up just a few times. CDR3 protein: CASSLSGRGLGSQPQHF. The DNA for the CDR3 is TGTGCCAGCAGTTTATCCGGCCGGGGGCTCGGTAGTCAGCCCCAGCATTTT. The rearrangement links TRBV28 to TRBJ1-5; the D gene is possibly TRBD1 (6 bases). Germline-derived CDR1 and CDR2 are MDHEN and SYDVKM. V lost 1 base, J lost 6 bases, and 19 bases lay in between. The CDR3 runs 17 residues. The variable domain in full, completed from reference TRBV28 and TRBJ1-5, reads DVKVTQSSRYLVKRTGEKVFLECVQDMDHENMFWYRQDPGLGLRLIYFSYDVKMKEKGDIPEGYSVSREKKERFSLILESASTNQTSMYLCASSLSGRGLGSQPQHFGDGTRLSIL.

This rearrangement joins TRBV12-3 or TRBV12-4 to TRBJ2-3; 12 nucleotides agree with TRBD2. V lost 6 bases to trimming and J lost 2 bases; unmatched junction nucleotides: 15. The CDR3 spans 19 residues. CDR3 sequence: CASSLQPGLAGTLTDTQYF. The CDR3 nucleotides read TGTGCCAGCAGCCTACAACCCGGACTAGCGGGGACCCTCACAGATACGCAGTATTTT.

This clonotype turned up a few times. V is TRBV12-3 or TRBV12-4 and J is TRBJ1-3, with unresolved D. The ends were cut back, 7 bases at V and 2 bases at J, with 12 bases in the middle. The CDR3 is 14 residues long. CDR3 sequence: CASKDRITGNTIYF. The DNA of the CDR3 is TGTGCCAGCAAGGACCGGATTACTGGAAACACCATATATTTT.

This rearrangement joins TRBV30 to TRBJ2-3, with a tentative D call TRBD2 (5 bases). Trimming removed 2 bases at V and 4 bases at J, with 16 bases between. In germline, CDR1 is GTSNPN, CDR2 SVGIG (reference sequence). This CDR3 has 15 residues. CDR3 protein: CAWSSRPLSADTQYF. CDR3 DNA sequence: TGTGCCTGGAGTTCCAGACCCCTTAGCGCAGATACGCAGTATTTT.

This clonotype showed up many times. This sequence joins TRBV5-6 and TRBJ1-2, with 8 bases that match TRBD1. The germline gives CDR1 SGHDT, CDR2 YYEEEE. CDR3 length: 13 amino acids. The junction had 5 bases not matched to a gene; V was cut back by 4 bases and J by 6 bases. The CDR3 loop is CASSLDRVHGYTF. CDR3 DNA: TGTGCCAGCAGCCTGGACAGGGTCCATGGCTACACCTTC.

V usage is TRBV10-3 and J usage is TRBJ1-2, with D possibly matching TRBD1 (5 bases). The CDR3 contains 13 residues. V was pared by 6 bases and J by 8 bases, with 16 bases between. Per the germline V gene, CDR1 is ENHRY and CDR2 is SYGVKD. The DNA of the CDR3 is TGTGCCATCAGGGACATGAGGGGTGAGGGCTACACCTTC. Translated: CAIRDMRGEGYTF.

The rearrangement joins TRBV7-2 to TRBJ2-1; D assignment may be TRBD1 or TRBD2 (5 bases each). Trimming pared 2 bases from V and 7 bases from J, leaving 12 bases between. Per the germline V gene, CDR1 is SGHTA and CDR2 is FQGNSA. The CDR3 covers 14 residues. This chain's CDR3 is CASSLLGPRNEQFF. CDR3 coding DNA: TGTGCCAGCAGCTTACTGGGACCCAGAAATGAGCAGTTCTTC.

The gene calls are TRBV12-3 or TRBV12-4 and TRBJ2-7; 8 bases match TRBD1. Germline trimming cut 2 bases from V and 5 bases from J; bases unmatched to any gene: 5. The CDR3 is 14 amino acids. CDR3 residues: CASSLTRQGHEQYF. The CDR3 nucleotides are TGTGCCAGCAGTTTAACCCGACAGGGGCACGAGCAGTACTTC.

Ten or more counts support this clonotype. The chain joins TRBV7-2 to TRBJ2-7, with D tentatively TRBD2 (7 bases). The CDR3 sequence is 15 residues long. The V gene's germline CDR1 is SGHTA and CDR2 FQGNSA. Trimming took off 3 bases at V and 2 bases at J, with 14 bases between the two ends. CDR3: CASSLGGGGAYEQYF. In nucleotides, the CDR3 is TGTGCCAGCAGCTTGGGGGGAGGGGGAGCCTACGAGCAGTACTTC.

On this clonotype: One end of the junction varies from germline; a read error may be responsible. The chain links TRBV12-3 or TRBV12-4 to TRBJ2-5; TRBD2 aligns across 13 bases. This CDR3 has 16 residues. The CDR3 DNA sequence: TGTGCCAGCAGTCGGACTAGCGGGAGTGGGCAAGAGGCCCAGTACTTC. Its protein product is CASSRTSGSGQEAQYF.

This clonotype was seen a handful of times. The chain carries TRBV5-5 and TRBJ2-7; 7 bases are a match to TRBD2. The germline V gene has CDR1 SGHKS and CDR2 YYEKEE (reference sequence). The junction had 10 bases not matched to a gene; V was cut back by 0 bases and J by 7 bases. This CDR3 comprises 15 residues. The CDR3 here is CASSLGLAVPVEQYF. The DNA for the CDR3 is TGTGCCAGCAGCTTGGGGCTAGCGGTTCCGGTTGAGCAGTACTTC.

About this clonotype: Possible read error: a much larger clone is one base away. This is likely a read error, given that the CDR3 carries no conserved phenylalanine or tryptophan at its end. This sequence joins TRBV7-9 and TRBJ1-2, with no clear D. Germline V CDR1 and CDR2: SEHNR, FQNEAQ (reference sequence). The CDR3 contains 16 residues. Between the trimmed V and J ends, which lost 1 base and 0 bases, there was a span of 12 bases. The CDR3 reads CASSLDLGRTNYGYTL. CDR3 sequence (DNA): TGTGCCAGCAGCTTAGATTTGGGTAGGACTAACTATGGCTACACCTTA.

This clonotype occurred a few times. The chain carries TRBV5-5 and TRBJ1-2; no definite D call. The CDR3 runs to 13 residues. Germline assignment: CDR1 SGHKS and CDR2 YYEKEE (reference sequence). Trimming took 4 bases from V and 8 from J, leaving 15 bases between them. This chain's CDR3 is CASSPWGGWGYTF. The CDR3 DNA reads TGTGCCAGCAGCCCTTGGGGAGGTTGGGGCTACACCTTC.

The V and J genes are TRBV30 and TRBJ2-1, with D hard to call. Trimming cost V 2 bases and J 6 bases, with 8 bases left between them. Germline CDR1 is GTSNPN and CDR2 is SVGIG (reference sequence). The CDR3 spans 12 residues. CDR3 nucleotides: TGTGCCTGGAGTCCAAGGGCCAATGAGCAGTTCTTC. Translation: CAWSPRANEQFF.

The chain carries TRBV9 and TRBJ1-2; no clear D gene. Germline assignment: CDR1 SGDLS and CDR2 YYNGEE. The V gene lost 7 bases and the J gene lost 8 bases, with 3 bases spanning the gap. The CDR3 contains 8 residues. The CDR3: CASRGYTF. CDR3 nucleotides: TGTGCCAGCCGGGGCTACACCTTC.

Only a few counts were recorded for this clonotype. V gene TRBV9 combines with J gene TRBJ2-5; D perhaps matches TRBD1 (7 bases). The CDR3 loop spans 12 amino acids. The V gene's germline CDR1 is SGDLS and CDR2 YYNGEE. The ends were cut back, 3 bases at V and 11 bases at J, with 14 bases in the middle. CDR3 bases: TGTGCCAGCAGCGCTCAGGGGGGTGAGCAGTACTTC. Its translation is CASSAQGGEQYF.

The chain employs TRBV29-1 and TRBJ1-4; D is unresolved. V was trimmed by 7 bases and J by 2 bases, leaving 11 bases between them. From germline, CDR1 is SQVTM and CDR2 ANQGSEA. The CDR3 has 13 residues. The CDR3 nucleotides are TGCAGCGCAAACCCGGCCACTAATGAAAAACTGTTTTTT. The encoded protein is CSANPATNEKLFF.

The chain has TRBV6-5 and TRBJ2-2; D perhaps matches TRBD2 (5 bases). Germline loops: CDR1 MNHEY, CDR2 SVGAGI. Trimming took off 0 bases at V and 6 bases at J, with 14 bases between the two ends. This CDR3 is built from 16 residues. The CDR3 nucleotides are TGTGCCAGCAGTTACTCGACGGGAAACCCTCCCGGGGAGCTGTTTTTT. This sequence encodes CASSYSTGNPPGELFF.

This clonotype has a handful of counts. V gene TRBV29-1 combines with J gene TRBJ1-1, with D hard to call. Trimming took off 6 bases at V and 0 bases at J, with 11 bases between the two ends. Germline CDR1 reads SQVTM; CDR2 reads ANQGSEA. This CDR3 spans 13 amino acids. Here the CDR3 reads CSVLRSLNTEAFF. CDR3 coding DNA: TGCAGCGTACTCCGGTCGTTGAACACTGAAGCTTTCTTT.

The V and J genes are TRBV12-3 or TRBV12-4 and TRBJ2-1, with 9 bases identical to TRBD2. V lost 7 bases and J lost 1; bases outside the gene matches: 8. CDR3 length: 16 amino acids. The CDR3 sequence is CASTLGTSGSYNEQFF. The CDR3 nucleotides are TGTGCCAGCACCCTTGGCACTAGCGGGTCCTACAATGAGCAGTTCTTC.

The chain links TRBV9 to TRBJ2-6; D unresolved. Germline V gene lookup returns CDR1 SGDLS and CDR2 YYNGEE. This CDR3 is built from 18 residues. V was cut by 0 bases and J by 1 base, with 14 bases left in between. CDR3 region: CASSVVSYRTSGANVLTF. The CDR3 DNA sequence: TGTGCCAGCAGCGTAGTAAGTTACAGAACTTCTGGGGCCAACGTCCTGACTTTC.